One sample yielded the 7 T cell receptor beta chains listed below, sequenced in a study of PD-L1 blockade in urothelial cancer. TCRdb keeps only in-frame clones here, not all; method: immunoSEQ multiplex PCR. The sample includes tens of thousands of clones, approximately 81% of them seen just once. Time point here: pretreatment peripheral blood. Sequences were derived from PBMCs, sampled around atezolizumab (anti-PD-L1) treatment. The receptors come from a man aged 70-80 years with urothelial cancer.

This chain links TRBV9 with TRBJ2-5; 8 bases are shared with TRBD2. Germline V gene lookup returns CDR1 SGDLS and CDR2 YYNGEE. CDR3 length: 14 residues. J was trimmed by 5 bases and V by 4 bases; bases with no gene match: 7. The CDR3 region has the DNA TGTGCCAGCAGCTTCGGGACTAGTGGGGAGACCCAGTACTTC. It translates to CASSFGTSGETQYF.

The chain links TRBV2 to TRBJ1-3; no reliable D call. Germline V gene sequence: CDR1 SNHLY, CDR2 FYNNEI. V was cut by 0 bases and J by 4 bases, with 16 bases left in between. This CDR3 region has 17 residues. This CDR3 reads CASSEARSFTGGNTIYF. Here the CDR3 DNA reads TGTGCCAGCAGTGAAGCGAGGAGCTTTACTGGGGGAAACACCATATATTTT. Variable domain in full (rest from reference TRBV2 and TRBJ1-3): EPEVTQTPSHQVTQMGQEVILRCVPISNHLYFYWYRQILGQKVEFLVSFYNNEISEKSEIFDDQFSVERPDGSNFTLKIRSTKLEDSAMYFCASSEARSFTGGNTIYFGEGSWLTVV.

This clone was observed a single time. The chain carries TRBV5-1 and TRBJ2-7; 7 nucleotides line up with TRBD1. This CDR3 has 15 amino acids. The V and J ends lost 0 bases and 3 bases, in that order; junction bases with no gene match: 6. CDR1 is SGHRS, CDR2 YFSETQ, per germline. CDR3 nucleotides: TGCGCCAGCAGCTTGGACGGGACAGAGTACTACGAGCAGTACTTC. This encodes CASSLDGTEYYEQYF.

V gene TRBV14 combines with J gene TRBJ2-2; D is unresolved. Germline values: CDR1 SGHDN, CDR2 FVKESK. Trimming cost V 2 bases and J 1 base, with 8 bases left between them. CDR3 size: 15 residues. In DNA form, the CDR3 reads TGTGCCAGCAGCCAATCCAGAAGGAACACCGGGGAGCTGTTTTTT. Translation gives CASSQSRRNTGELFF.

The chain carries TRBV4-2 and TRBJ1-3; 7 bases map to TRBD1. Germline CDR1 LGHNA, CDR2 YNFKEQ. The CDR3 runs 15 residues. J was trimmed by 8 bases and V by 0 bases; bases with no gene match: 7. The CDR3 region has the DNA TGTGCCAGCAGCCAAGACGGCAGGGGGTGGGACACCATATATTTT. It yields the protein CASSQDGRGWDTIYF.

As to this clone: Other DNA variants within this sample encode the same CDR3. CDR3 amino acids: CAWSVRGNQPQHF. CDR3 DNA: TGTGCCTGGAGTGTACGAGGGAATCAGCCCCAGCATTTT. The chain uses TRBV30 and TRBJ1-5, with no clear D. Trimming pared 0 bases from V and 4 bases from J, leaving 7 bases between. The CDR3 has 13 residues. Germline values: CDR1 GTSNPN, CDR2 SVGIG (reference sequence).

This clone was recorded once. The genes are TRBV11-2 and TRBJ2-7; TRBD2 agrees at 12 bases. V gave up 0 bases and J gave up 3 bases; unmatched junction bases: 0. Germline V gene lookup returns CDR1 SGHAT and CDR2 FQNNGV. This CDR3 has 15 residues. CDR3 protein: CASSLETSGSYEQYF. The CDR3 DNA sequence: TGTGCCAGCAGCTTAGAGACTAGCGGGAGCTACGAGCAGTACTTC.